These 8 T cell receptor beta chains were all obtained from the same sample, sequenced in a study of cytomegalovirus exposure and HLA in healthy donors. Both 60 Vbeta primers and 13 Jbeta primers went into the PCR. Profiling relied on immunoSEQ multiplex PCR, and the TCRdb table lists in-frame clones only, not all of them. Among about 140,000 clones listed, about 80% were seen once. What was sequenced was PBMCs. These receptors were taken from an older woman in good health and CMV-seropositive.

This sequence joins TRBV28 and TRBJ2-3, with D perhaps matching TRBD1 (6 bases). Trimming stripped 3 bases from V and 2 bases from J, with 12 bases between. The CDR3 spans 15 residues. From germline, CDR1 is MDHEN and CDR2 SYDVKM. CDR3 residues: CASSFRQANTDTQYF. CDR3 sequence (DNA): TGTGCCAGCAGTTTCCGACAGGCAAACACAGATACGCAGTATTTT.

On this clone: A much larger clone lies a single base off, so this may be a read error. The genes are TRBV7-6 and TRBJ1-1; D is uncertain. The CDR3 loop spans 12 amino acids. Per the germline V gene, CDR1 is SGHVS and CDR2 is FNYEAQ. Trimming took off 3 bases at V and 1 base at J, with 3 bases between the two ends. Here the CDR3 DNA reads TGTGCCAGCAGCTTCGGGAACACTGAAGCTTTCTTT. It encodes CASSFGNTEAFF.

This chain's CDR3 is CASSQDLTGEGRLEQYF. The CDR3 nucleotides are TGTGCCAGCAGCCAAGATCTGACGGGGGAGGGCCGCCTCGAGCAGTACTTC. The chain joins TRBV4-2 to TRBJ2-7, with TRBD2 matching over 7 bases. The CDR3 consists of 17 residues. Germline CDR1 reads LGHNA; CDR2 reads YNFKEQ. Trimming at V came to 0 bases and at J to 6 bases, leaving 14 bases not matched to a gene.

This clone showed up just a few times. This sequence joins TRBV29-1 and TRBJ2-7, with 8 positions matching TRBD2. CDR1 is SQVTM and CDR2 is ANQGSEA in the germline V gene. Trimming took 0 bases from V and 0 from J; bases not matched to a gene: 7. The CDR3 loop spans 16 amino acids. The CDR3 DNA reads TGCAGCGTTGAAGACCCCACTAGCGGAGTCTCCTACGAGCAGTACTTC. Amino acids: CSVEDPTSGVSYEQYF.

This clone occurred a few times. The chain couples TRBV29-1 to TRBJ1-3; 7 nucleotides align to TRBD1. The ends lost 5 bases at V and 0 bases at J; junction bases unmatched: 4. The germline CDR1 and CDR2 sequences are SQVTM and ANQGSEA. CDR3 length: 14 residues. This CDR3 is CSVSTGYSGNTIYF. CDR3 coding DNA: TGCAGCGTTTCGACAGGGTACTCTGGAAACACCATATATTTT.

CDR3 nucleotides: TGCAGTGCTAGGAGGGGGACCTCGGAATATTTT. It is translated as CSARRGTSEYF. V usage is TRBV20-1 and J usage is TRBJ1-3, with D perhaps TRBD1 (6 bases). The length of the CDR3 is 11 residues. V dropped 3 bases and J dropped 15 bases, with 15 bases sitting between them. Per germline, CDR1 DFQATT and CDR2 SNEGSKA (reference sequence).

This chain connects TRBV18 to TRBJ2-1; tentatively, D is TRBD2 (6 bases). CDR3 length: 14 amino acids. V was trimmed by 3 bases and J by 8 bases, leaving 14 bases between them. Germline V lookup: CDR1 KGHSH, CDR2 LQKENI. The CDR3 loop reads CASSPTRIDDEQFF. The CDR3 DNA is TGTGCCAGCTCACCGACTAGAATTGACGATGAGCAGTTCTTC.

The rearrangement joins TRBV4-1 to TRBJ2-7; no firm D call. Trimming left V 0 bases short and J 6 bases short, with 15 bases between. CDR3 length: 15 residues. Germline CDR1 is MGHRA and CDR2 is YSYEKL. The CDR3 nucleotides read TGCGCCAGCAGCCAAGAAAGGCTATCCGCTAGCGAGCAGTACTTC. It codes for CASSQERLSASEQYF.